This passage covers 24 T cell receptor beta chains from one sample sequenced in a study of regulatory T cells in long-lasting Graves disease. Time point of the sample: persistent/refractory GD, antithyroid drugs over 5 years with positive TRAb. TCR sequences were obtained from RNA taken from PBMCs. Construction of the TCR beta libraries employed iRepertoire HTBI primers in conjunction with Arm-PCR of CDR3 regions. MiXCR was run by TCRdb on the multiplex PCR reads, yielding one entry per CDR3 protein. The table records around 460,000 distinct CDR3 sequences, roughly 21% of them present only once. The sample in question was peripheral blood mononuclear cells (PBMCs), obtained when the disease was refractory, from a patient treated with antithyroid drugs. All receptors come from a female donor with Graves disease.

This clonotype showed up many times. The chain combines TRBV7-9 with TRBJ1-2; 7 bases are a match to TRBD1. V shed 6 bases, J shed 8 bases, and the junction held 15 bases outside the gene matches. CDR1 and CDR2 (germline): SEHNR, FQNEAQ (reference sequence). CDR3 length equals 15 residues. The CDR3 reads CASRGGEGAGRGYTF. CDR3 DNA: TGTGCCAGCAGGGGAGGAGAGGGGGCAGGGAGAGGCTACACCTTC.

The genes are TRBV14 and TRBJ2-5, with a weak D call TRBD1 (5 bases). The V gene's germline CDR1 is SGHDN and CDR2 FVKESK. The CDR3 runs to 14 residues. V was pared by 3 bases and J by 1 base, with 9 bases between. The CDR3 loop is CASSHSTVQETQYF. CDR3 nucleotides: TGTGCCAGCAGCCACTCGACAGTCCAAGAGACCCAGTACTTC. Based on the CDR3 plus reference TRBV14 and TRBJ2-5, the full variable domain is EAGVTQFPSHSVIEKGQTVTLRCDPISGHDNLYWYRRVMGKEIKFLLHFVKESKQDESGMPNNRFLAERTGGTYSTLKVQPAELEDSGVYFCASSHSTVQETQYFGPGTRLLVL.

The V and J genes are TRBV3-1 and TRBJ2-7, with a weak D call TRBD1 (5 bases). Germline V gene lookup returns CDR1 LGHDT and CDR2 YNNKEL (reference sequence). Trimming left V 5 bases short and J 2 bases short, with 13 bases between. The CDR3 has 14 amino acids. The CDR3 here is CASSGQAGPYEQYF. CDR3 sequence (DNA): TGTGCCAGCAGCGGACAAGCCGGTCCCTACGAGCAGTACTTC.

This rearrangement joins TRBV15 to TRBJ1-5, with TRBD1 as a possible D gene (5 bases). The germline V and J ends were trimmed by 1 base and 7 bases, with 11 bases remaining between them. The length of the CDR3 is 14 residues. Germline lookup yields CDR1 LNHNV and CDR2 YYDKDF (reference sequence). The CDR3 sequence is CATSRAGVFQPQHF. For the CDR3, the DNA is TGTGCCACCAGCAGAGCGGGGGTATTCCAGCCCCAGCATTTT.

This clonotype showed up many times. J is TRBJ2-7 and V is TRBV12-3 or TRBV12-4, with 10 bases aligning to TRBD1. This CDR3 has 16 amino acids. V dropped 6 bases and J dropped 5; count of bases not matched to a gene: 13. CDR3 sequence reads: CASSPPRGQGIDEQYF. The CDR3 DNA follows: TGTGCCAGCAGCCCTCCCAGGGGACAGGGGATAGACGAGCAGTACTTC.

This clonotype was observed a few times. The chain has TRBV7-9 and TRBJ1-1, with 7 bases matching TRBD1. This CDR3 has 14 amino acids. Trimming took 2 bases from V and 6 from J; bases not matched to a gene: 6. Germline assignment: CDR1 SEHNR and CDR2 FQNEAQ (reference sequence). The DNA for the CDR3 is TGTGCCAGCAGCTTAACCGGGACAGTGTCTGAAGCTTTCTTT. Amino acid sequence: CASSLTGTVSEAFF.

V usage is TRBV5-1 and J usage is TRBJ1-2, with D possibly being TRBD1 (5 bases). The germline V and J ends were trimmed by 0 bases and 6 bases, with 18 bases remaining between them. Germline-derived CDR1 and CDR2 are SGHRS and YFSETQ. The CDR3 has 16 residues. The CDR3 sequence: CASSLAGARQSDGYTF. For the CDR3, the DNA is TGCGCCAGCAGCTTGGCCGGGGCCCGGCAAAGCGATGGCTACACCTTC.

The sample holds many counts of this clonotype. This rearrangement joins TRBV2 to TRBJ1-3; D remains ambiguous. V was shortened by 4 bases and J by 2 bases, with 9 bases between the two germline ends. There are 14 residues in the CDR3. Germline CDR1 and CDR2: SNHLY and FYNNEI. The CDR3 protein is CASSATRTGNTIYF. For the CDR3, the DNA is TGTGCCAGCAGTGCGACGCGTACTGGAAACACCATATATTTT.

With respect to this clonotype: The junction departs from the called germline gene at one end, perhaps through a read error. V usage is TRBV19 and J usage is TRBJ2-5; the D gene is possibly TRBD1 (6 bases). Germline V gene lookup returns CDR1 LNHDA and CDR2 SQIVND (reference sequence). The CDR3 consists of 15 residues. CDR3 DNA: TGTGCCAGTAGTATTGGGTCAGGGGTAGGGGAGATCCAGTACTTC. This translates into CASSIGSGVGEIQYF.

The rearrangement joins TRBV29-1 to TRBJ1-1, with D possibly TRBD1 on 5 matching bases. This CDR3 is built from 13 residues. Germline values: CDR1 SQVTM, CDR2 ANQGSEA. Trimming removed 6 bases at V and 3 bases at J, with 14 bases between. DNA for the CDR3: TGCAGCGTGGCGTGGGGGATCGACACTGAAGCTTTCTTT. Its protein is CSVAWGIDTEAFF.

This clonotype came up many times. The chain has TRBV24-1 and TRBJ1-5; D gene uncertain. The germline V gene has CDR1 KGHDR and CDR2 SFDVKD. The CDR3 sequence is 15 residues long. V was trimmed by 3 bases and J by 3 bases, leaving 11 bases between them. CDR3 in amino acids: CATSDGRTVNQPQHF. The CDR3 bases are TGTGCCACCAGTGATGGGCGTACCGTCAATCAGCCCCAGCATTTT.

This clonotype was found many times. V and J are TRBV28 and TRBJ2-3; unclear D gene. Germline CDR1 reads MDHEN; CDR2 reads SYDVKM. CDR3 size: 11 residues. V gave up 6 bases and J gave up 4 bases, with 5 bases separating them. Here the CDR3 DNA reads TGTGCCAGCAGCTTAGCAGATACGCAGTATTTT. This gives the protein CASSLADTQYF. The whole variable domain, filled in from reference TRBV28 and TRBJ2-3, reads DVKVTQSSRYLVKRTGEKVFLECVQDMDHENMFWYRQDPGLGLRLIYFSYDVKMKEKGDIPEGYSVSREKKERFSLILESASTNQTSMYLCASSLADTQYFGPGTRLTVL.

The chain is built from TRBV6-1 and TRBJ2-7, with TRBD1 matching over 8 bases. V lost 7 bases and J lost 2; bases outside the gene matches: 13. The CDR3 extends over 16 amino acids. Germline assignment: CDR1 MNHNS and CDR2 SASEGT. The CDR3 sequence: CASTIPGRTGTYEQYF. CDR3 coding DNA: TGTGCCAGCACCATCCCAGGGAGGACAGGGACCTACGAGCAGTACTTC.

Only a few counts were recorded for this clonotype. The chain recombines TRBV11-3 with TRBJ2-3; tentative D call: TRBD2 (6 bases). The V gene lost 3 bases and the J gene lost 3 bases, with 16 bases spanning the gap. Germline V gene sequence: CDR1 SGHNT, CDR2 YENEEA. The CDR3 has 16 amino acids. The CDR3 spells CASSFSGSPSTDTQYF. CDR3 nucleotide sequence: TGTGCCAGCAGCTTTAGCGGAAGTCCGTCTACAGATACGCAGTATTTT.

This clonotype was seen only a few times. The chain uses TRBV10-3 and TRBJ2-7; D may match TRBD1 or TRBD2 (6 bases each). The ends were cut back, 10 bases at V and 4 bases at J, with 11 bases in the middle. Germline V gene data show CDR1 as ENHRY and CDR2 as SYGVKD. CDR3 length equals 11 residues. CDR3 DNA: TGTGCCACCGAGGGGGGATACGAGCAGTACTTC. Encoded protein: CATEGGYEQYF.

This clonotype occurred many times. This chain uses TRBV28 with TRBJ2-7; D assignment may be TRBD1 or TRBD2 (5 bases each). V was trimmed by 5 bases and J by 6 bases, leaving 20 bases between them. CDR1 and CDR2 from the germline V gene are MDHEN and SYDVKM. The CDR3 extends over 15 amino acids. The DNA for the CDR3 is TGTGCCAGCAGTCCTCGGGACCGGAAATGGTCCGAGCAGTACTTC. Protein: CASSPRDRKWSEQYF.

The rearrangement links TRBV4-1 to TRBJ1-5; D ambiguous. CDR3 size: 16 residues. Trimming cost V 1 base and J 0 bases, with 10 bases left between them. The germline gives CDR1 MGHRA, CDR2 YSYEKL. DNA of the CDR3: TGCGCCAGCAGCCAAGTTTCCAGCGATAGCAATCAGCCCCAGCATTTT. This codes for CASSQVSSDSNQPQHF.

This clonotype was observed at least ten times. This chain joins TRBV30 and TRBJ2-7; TRBD1 matches at 9 bases. The trim removed 1 base at V and 6 bases at J, leaving 4 bases unmatched. The CDR3 runs 13 residues. The germline V gene has CDR1 GTSNPN and CDR2 SVGIG (reference sequence). The CDR3 loop is CAWSGGQGLEQYF. Here the CDR3 DNA reads TGTGCCTGGAGTGGGGGACAGGGCCTCGAGCAGTACTTC.

Details on this clonotype: A read error is possible here, since a much larger clone lies one base away. The chain is built from TRBV6-2 or TRBV6-3 and TRBJ1-5, with a weak D call TRBD1 (6 bases). Germline V gene data show CDR1 as MNHEY and CDR2 as SVGEGT. The CDR3 covers 13 residues. CDR3 bases: TGTGTCAGCCGGGACACCGCATTGGAGCCCCAGCATTTT. As protein: CVSRDTALEPQHF.

The rearrangement links TRBV6-1 to TRBJ1-4; 9 bases agree with TRBD1. Germline lookup yields CDR1 MNHNS and CDR2 SASEGT. V gave up 6 bases and J gave up 8 bases; unmatched junction bases: 7. This CDR3 contains 14 residues. The CDR3 protein is CASSLGTGWEKLFF. CDR3 nucleotides: TGTGCCAGCAGCCTCGGGACAGGGTGGGAAAAACTGTTTTTT.

The V gene is TRBV5-1, the J gene TRBJ2-5, with D possibly called TRBD1 or TRBD2 (7 bases each). Germline loops: CDR1 SGHRS, CDR2 YFSETQ. CDR3 size: 16 residues. V lost 4 bases to trimming and J lost 1 base, with 17 bases between them. In DNA form, the CDR3 reads TGCGCCAGCAGCCAGCCGACAGGGAGGGTCCAAGAGACCCAGTACTTC. The encoded protein is CASSQPTGRVQETQYF.

This clonotype has at least ten counts. The V and J genes are TRBV2 and TRBJ1-4, with D perhaps TRBD1 (6 bases). The CDR3 has 13 amino acids. CDR1 SNHLY and CDR2 FYNNEI come from the germline V gene. The V and J ends lost 6 bases and 12 bases respectively, with 17 bases between them. CDR3 DNA: TGTGCCAGCAGGAGGGTGGCACAGGGAGAACTGTTTTTT. Encoded protein: CASRRVAQGELFF.

The chain is built from TRBV6-1 and TRBJ2-7; D call uncertain. The germline V gene encodes CDR1 MNHNS and CDR2 SASEGT. The CDR3 length is 13 residues. Between the trimmed V and J ends, which lost 6 bases and 7 bases, there was a span of 16 bases. For the CDR3, the DNA is TGTGCCAGCAGCCTGGAACCTAACAATGAGCAGTACTTC. This translates into CASSLEPNNEQYF.

The chain employs TRBV7-9 and TRBJ2-2; TRBD2 matches at 12 bases. In germline, CDR1 is SEHNR, CDR2 FQNEAQ (reference sequence). The J segment lost 4 bases and the V segment lost 4 bases, leaving 4 bases of the junction unmatched. The CDR3 runs to 16 residues. CDR3 DNA: TGTGCCAGCAGCTCTTGGACTAGCGGGATCACCGGGGAGCTGTTTTTT. Amino acids: CASSSWTSGITGELFF.